These 8 T cell receptor beta chains originate from one sample sequenced in a study of T cell responses to AZD1222 COVID-19 vaccine. Assay: immunoSEQ multiplex PCR; the TCRdb copy retains only in-frame clones and omits some. The sample carries about 130,000 clones, roughly 90% recorded once. Sequencing was performed on peripheral blood, taken on day 0 of AZD1222 vaccination. Receptor source: an adult in good health.

The CDR3 region is CASSLPKGQAYEQYF. The CDR3 coding sequence is TGTGCCAGCAGCCTCCCAAAGGGCCAAGCTTACGAGCAGTACTTC. The rearrangement uses TRBV28 and TRBJ2-7, with D unclear. Germline assignment: CDR1 MDHEN and CDR2 SYDVKM. This CDR3 has 15 amino acids. The V and J ends lost 6 bases and 4 bases respectively, with 19 bases between them. The full variable domain, its missing parts supplied by reference TRBV28 and TRBJ2-7, is DVKVTQSSRYLVKRTGEKVFLECVQDMDHENMFWYRQDPGLGLRLIYFSYDVKMKEKGDIPEGYSVSREKKERFSLILESASTNQTSMYLCASSLPKGQAYEQYFGPGTRLTVT.

The chain joins TRBV28 to TRBJ2-1, with 8 bases matching TRBD1. V was pared by 7 bases and J by 8 bases, with 13 bases of the junction left unmatched. CDR1 MDHEN and CDR2 SYDVKM come from the germline V gene. CDR3 size: 15 residues. CDR3 in DNA: TGTGCCAGCATCTCATTGGACAGGGTCTGGGATGAGCAGTTCTTC. This sequence encodes CASISLDRVWDEQFF. Complete variable domain (other parts from reference TRBV28 and TRBJ2-1): DVKVTQSSRYLVKRTGEKVFLECVQDMDHENMFWYRQDPGLGLRLIYFSYDVKMKEKGDIPEGYSVSREKKERFSLILESASTNQTSMYLCASISLDRVWDEQFFGPGTRLTVL.

The J gene is TRBJ1-6, the V gene TRBV28; no reliable D call. Germline V gene lookup returns CDR1 MDHEN and CDR2 SYDVKM. Trimming removed 3 bases from V and 6 bases from J, with 9 bases in between. The CDR3 runs to 14 residues. This CDR3 reads CASSLVRGNSPLHF. CDR3 sequence (DNA): TGTGCCAGCAGTTTGGTAAGAGGTAATTCACCCCTCCACTTT.

J is TRBJ2-5 and V is TRBV24-1; D might be TRBD2 (6 bases). Germline loops: CDR1 KGHDR, CDR2 SFDVKD. V was pared by 2 bases and J by 14 bases, with 17 bases between. This CDR3 comprises 13 residues. The CDR3 DNA reads as TGTGCCACCAGTGATTCCTCTATTAGCGGCCTCTACTTC. It yields the protein CATSDSSISGLYF.

The DNA for the CDR3 is TGTGCCAGCAGCGTAGACGCAGGACAGGGGTCTGGAAACACCATATATTTT. Amino acids: CASSVDAGQGSGNTIYF. The V and J genes are TRBV9 and TRBJ1-3, with TRBD1 matching over 9 bases. Germline CDR1 reads SGDLS; CDR2 reads YYNGEE. The CDR3 is 17 amino acids. J lost 1 base, V lost 0 bases, and 5 bases had no gene match.

The chain uses TRBV3-1 (or the pseudogene TRBV3-2) and TRBJ1-5; D gene unclear. CDR1 and CDR2 from the germline V gene are LGHDT and YNNKEL (reference sequence). With 1 base removed from V and 0 bases from J, the gap between germline ends came to 13 bases. The CDR3 has 17 amino acids. Here the CDR3 DNA reads TGTGCCAGCAGCCAAGGAACCCGGGCCTATAGCAATCAGCCCCAGCATTTT. Protein sequence: CASSQGTRAYSNQPQHF.

V is TRBV3-1 (or the pseudogene TRBV3-2) and J is TRBJ1-1; no clear D gene. The V end lost 0 bases, the J end lost 1 base, and 6 bases lay between the germline ends. This CDR3 contains 14 residues. Germline V gene data show CDR1 as LGHDT and CDR2 as YNNKEL (reference sequence). The CDR3 spells CASSQEAGNTEAFF. CDR3 coding DNA: TGTGCCAGCAGCCAAGAGGCCGGGAACACTGAAGCTTTCTTT.

The V call is TRBV28, the J call TRBJ1-5; D perhaps matches TRBD1 (6 bases). Trimming cost V 9 bases and J 7 bases, with 13 bases left between them. CDR3 length: 12 amino acids. Germline V gene sequence: CDR1 MDHEN, CDR2 SYDVKM. DNA for the CDR3: TGTGCCAGTTCGGGGGGGCGCCAGCCCCAGCATTTT. Its translation is CASSGGRQPQHF.